Presented here are 13 T cell receptor beta chains from one specimen sequenced in a study of T-cell reconstitution after alpha-beta-depleted transplantation in children. The library targeted TCRbeta and was prepared with unique molecular identifiers. Each CDR3 protein gets one entry after TCRdb re-called the PCR reads with MiXCR. Here the sample spans a few hundred thousand distinct CDR3 sequences, roughly 11% being singletons. This sample comprised peripheral blood, obtained 180 days after TCRalphabeta/CD19-depleted stem cell transplant. All receptors derive from a male patient aged 2 to 9 who had a stem cell transplant for chronic granulomatous disease, so the T cells may come from the graft donor.

A word on this clonotype: A read error is possible here, since a much larger clone lies one base away. The CDR3 coding sequence is TGTGCCAGCAGTGAGGGACTAGCGGATTACGAGCAGTACTTC. Its protein is CASSEGLADYEQYF. This chain joins TRBV12-3 or TRBV12-4 and TRBJ2-7, with 11 positions matching TRBD2. The CDR3 is 14 residues long. V lost 5 bases and J lost 4; bases outside the gene matches: 4.

The table lists this clonotype with many counts. The J gene is TRBJ2-7, the V gene TRBV28; 10 bases line up with TRBD2. The junction had 12 bases not matched to a gene; V was cut back by 7 bases and J by 6 bases. The CDR3 is 15 amino acids. The germline gives CDR1 MDHEN, CDR2 SYDVKM. In DNA, the CDR3 is TGTGCCAGCAACCCATGGTCTAGCGGGAGAAGCGAGCAGTACTTC. It translates to CASNPWSSGRSEQYF.

The V and J genes are TRBV30 and TRBJ2-7; perhaps TRBD2 as D (5 bases). The CDR3 length is 14 residues. The germline V gene encodes CDR1 GTSNPN and CDR2 SVGIG (reference sequence). V was shortened by 0 bases and J by 7 bases, with 16 bases between the two germline ends. This CDR3 is CAWSVPTTPWEQYF. CDR3 DNA sequence: TGTGCCTGGAGTGTACCGACTACCCCTTGGGAGCAGTACTTC.

At least ten counts were recorded for this clonotype. The V and J genes are TRBV18 and TRBJ1-1, with TRBD1 as a possible D gene (5 bases). CDR1 is KGHSH and CDR2 is LQKENI in the germline V gene. The length of the CDR3 is 15 residues. The ends were cut back, 5 bases at V and 0 bases at J, with 13 bases in the middle. CDR3 amino acids: CASSAVGRMNTEAFF. In DNA form, the CDR3 reads TGTGCCAGCTCAGCCGTGGGACGGATGAACACTGAAGCTTTCTTT.

The sample holds many counts of this clonotype. The chain links TRBV12-3 or TRBV12-4 to TRBJ1-5; D gene unclear. CDR3 length: 15 residues. The V and J ends lost 3 bases and 0 bases respectively, with 9 bases between them. The CDR3 spells CASSFENYSNQPQHF. CDR3 DNA: TGTGCCAGCAGTTTCGAGAATTATAGCAATCAGCCCCAGCATTTT.

This clonotype was recorded many times. The chain couples TRBV20-1 to TRBJ2-7; 7 positions agree with TRBD1. J gave up 2 bases and V 4 bases, and 11 bases lay outside the gene matches. Per germline, CDR1 DFQATT and CDR2 SNEGSKA (reference sequence). CDR3 length equals 15 residues. In DNA, the CDR3 is TGCAGTGCTACGTTCCATATTGGGACAGCCTACGAGCAGTACTTC. Amino acids: CSATFHIGTAYEQYF.

This clonotype was observed at least ten times. The chain links TRBV6-2 or TRBV6-3 to TRBJ2-3; D remains unclear. Trimming shortened V by 0 bases and J by 0 bases, and 4 bases separated the two germline ends. CDR1 and CDR2 (germline): MNHEY, SVGEGT. This CDR3 spans 14 amino acids. The CDR3 DNA is TGTGCCAGCAGTTACTCGACTAGCACAGATACGCAGTATTTT. This encodes CASSYSTSTDTQYF.

This clonotype was observed at least ten times. The genes are TRBV21-1 and TRBJ1-1. TRBV21-1 is a documented pseudogene. This CDR3 is built from 15 residues. As DNA, the CDR3 is TGTGCCAGCAGCAAAGAAAAACAGTTGAACACTGAAGCTTTCTTT. Its protein is CASSKEKQLNTEAFF.

This clonotype was picked up many times. The chain couples TRBV5-1 to TRBJ2-3, with 8 nucleotides matching TRBD2. Germline CDR1 SGHRS, CDR2 YFSETQ. The trim removed 2 bases at V and 4 bases at J, leaving 9 bases unmatched. The CDR3 contains 16 residues. Here the CDR3 reads CASSFDLSGSADTQYF. The CDR3 nucleotides are TGCGCCAGCAGCTTTGACTTAAGCGGGAGCGCAGATACGCAGTATTTT. The variable domain in full, with the rest retrieved from reference TRBV5-1 and TRBJ2-3, is KAGVTQTPRYLIKTRGQQVTLSCSPISGHRSVSWYQQTPGQGLQFLFEYFSETQRNKGNFPGRFSGRQFSNSRSEMNVSTLELGDSALYLCASSFDLSGSADTQYFGPGTRLTVL.

This clonotype was found many times. The chain is built from TRBV5-1 and TRBJ2-1, with TRBD2 matching over 9 bases. Germline V gene data show CDR1 as SGHRS and CDR2 as YFSETQ. The trim removed 0 bases at V and 3 bases at J, leaving 7 bases unmatched. CDR3 length: 17 residues. Here the CDR3 DNA reads TGCGCCAGCAGCTTGGGCTTAGCGGGAGTATTCTACAATGAGCAGTTCTTC. It codes for CASSLGLAGVFYNEQFF.

Many counts were recorded for this clonotype. The V call is TRBV7-2, the J call TRBJ2-5, with D perhaps matching TRBD2 (6 bases). From germline, CDR1 is SGHTA and CDR2 FQGNSA. The CDR3 has 16 residues. The V and J ends lost 2 bases and 5 bases respectively, with 18 bases between them. The CDR3 here is CASSLSTAGRRETQYF. The CDR3 DNA follows: TGTGCCAGCAGCTTAAGCACCGCGGGGAGGCGGGAGACCCAGTACTTC.

At least ten counts were recorded for this clonotype. The chain has TRBV20-1 and TRBJ1-1; 10 bases line up with TRBD1. CDR1 and CDR2 (germline): DFQATT, SNEGSKA (reference sequence). The CDR3 runs to 15 residues. With V trimmed by 6 bases and J by 10 bases, 17 bases remained unmatched. The CDR3 spells CSAVDRGLNLVGAFF. As DNA, the CDR3 is TGCAGTGCCGTCGACAGGGGGCTAAATTTGGTCGGAGCTTTCTTT.

Worth noting for this clonotype: This may be a read error: a much more frequent sequence differs by one nucleotide. This likely comes from a read error, as the CDR3 has no conserved phenylalanine or tryptophan at its end. The gene calls are TRBV29-1 and TRBJ2-1, with a weak D call TRBD1 (5 bases). The germline V gene encodes CDR1 SQVTM and CDR2 ANQGSEA. V shed 6 bases and J shed 5 bases, with 8 bases lying between them. The CDR3 has 11 residues. The chain's CDR3 is CSVVTDNEQFL. DNA for the CDR3: TGCAGCGTCGTGACAGACAATGAGCAGTTCCTC.